A single sample gave rise to the 5 T cell receptor beta chains below, sequenced in a study of T cell responses to AZD1222 COVID-19 vaccine (dated by TCRdb to the early 2020s). Library preparation used the immunoSEQ multiplex PCR assay. The table comes from immuneACCESS by way of TCRdb, which keeps in-frame sequences with V and J called. Part of the clones is missing from these tables; in studies checked, under half for an unresolved V gene and the rest for unknown reasons. In this sample the table shows over 110,000 clones, almost 90% of which occur a single time. The top ten clones comprise 1.6% of the sample. The sample's time point label, in plain terms: about 28 days (+/-7) after the second vaccine dose. The sample here was peripheral blood, taken 28 days after the second AZD1222 dose. The receptors here all came from an adult who received the AZD1222 COVID-19 vaccine.

V gene TRBV18 combines with J gene TRBJ1-1; the match to TRBD1 covers 7 bases. The junction had 3 bases not matched to a gene; V was cut back by 3 bases and J by 2 bases. This CDR3 region has 14 residues. Germline lookup yields CDR1 KGHSH and CDR2 LQKENI. CDR3 DNA: TGTGCCAGCTCACCGACAGGGAAAAACACTGAAGCTTTCTTT. Protein: CASSPTGKNTEAFF.

This chain joins TRBV19 and TRBJ1-5, with 7 positions matching TRBD1. The CDR3 is 15 amino acids. J gave up 7 bases and V 5 bases, and 11 bases lay outside the gene matches. CDR1 is LNHDA, CDR2 SQIVND, per germline (reference sequence). The CDR3 sequence: CASSQDRAYGQPQHF. The CDR3 nucleotides read TGTGCCAGTAGTCAAGACAGGGCGTACGGCCAGCCCCAGCATTTT.

As DNA, the CDR3 is TGTGCCAGCAGCGTGGCCACGGGACTCACGAACACCGGGGAGCTGTTTTTT. Residues: CASSVATGLTNTGELFF. The J gene is TRBJ2-2, the V gene TRBV7-8, with D possibly being TRBD2 (6 bases). V was cut by 5 bases and J by 0 bases, with 16 bases left in between. The CDR3 is made up of 17 amino acids. Germline-derived CDR1 and CDR2 are SGHVS and FQNEAQ.

This rearrangement joins TRBV28 to TRBJ2-5; no firm D call. The germline V and J ends were trimmed by 6 bases and 1 base, with 15 bases remaining between them. The CDR3 consists of 15 residues. Looked up from germline, CDR1 is MDHEN and CDR2 is SYDVKM. CDR3 loop: CASSLPMMGQETQYF. CDR3 nucleotides: TGTGCCAGCAGCCTGCCAATGATGGGCCAAGAGACCCAGTACTTC.

This chain uses TRBV29-1 with TRBJ1-4; TRBD1 might be the D (6 bases). The CDR3 sequence is 15 residues long. V lost 4 bases and J 3 bases, leaving 15 bases between the germline ends. The germline V gene has CDR1 SQVTM and CDR2 ANQGSEA. The CDR3 coding sequence is TGCAGCGTTGCGAGGCAGGGGACACCTAATGAAAAACTGTTTTTT. Residues: CSVARQGTPNEKLFF.